The 3 T cell receptor beta chains reported below all come from one sample, sequenced in a study of T-cell reconstitution after alpha-beta-depleted transplantation in children. It was with unique molecular identifiers that the TCRbeta library was prepared. MiXCR was run by TCRdb on the PCR reads, yielding one entry per CDR3 protein. The sample contains approximately 350,000 distinct CDR3 sequences, under 20% of which appear only once. The material sequenced was PBMCs, mostly from graft donor cells, taken 360 days after TCRalphabeta/CD19-depleted stem cell transplant. The origin of the receptors is a male patient between 2 and 15 years old who had a stem cell transplant for acute lymphoblastic leukemia, so the T cells may come from the graft donor.

The V and J genes are TRBV28 and TRBJ1-6; D is perhaps TRBD1 (6 bases). The CDR3 is made up of 18 amino acids. The germline V gene has CDR1 MDHEN and CDR2 SYDVKM. V was clipped by 1 base and J by 3 bases, with 16 bases between them. CDR3 coding DNA: TGTGCCAGCAGTTTATCCCCCACGGACAGCTACTATAATTCACCCCTCCACTTT. Translating gives CASSLSPTDSYYNSPLHF.

The sample holds many counts of this clonotype. This chain joins TRBV11-3 and TRBJ2-1; tentatively, D is TRBD2 (5 bases). CDR1 is SGHNT, CDR2 YENEEA, per germline. The CDR3 extends over 14 amino acids. The germline V and J ends were trimmed by 5 bases and 0 bases, with 8 bases remaining between them. CDR3 sequence reads: CASSAEDSYNEQFF. The CDR3 DNA reads TGTGCCAGCAGCGCGGAGGACTCCTACAATGAGCAGTTCTTC.

This CDR3 is CASRITSGSYNEQFF. CDR3 nucleotide sequence: TGTGCCAGCAGGATAACTAGCGGTTCCTACAATGAGCAGTTCTTC. V is TRBV2 and J is TRBJ2-1; 8 positions match TRBD2. J gave up 1 base and V 6 bases, and 5 bases lay outside the gene matches. In germline, CDR1 is SNHLY, CDR2 FYNNEI. CDR3 length: 15 residues. The whole variable domain, remainder taken from reference TRBV2 and TRBJ2-1, is EPEVTQTPSHQVTQMGQEVILRCVPISNHLYFYWYRQILGQKVEFLVSFYNNEISEKSEIFDDQFSVERPDGSNFTLKIRSTKLEDSAMYFCASRITSGSYNEQFFGPGTRLTVL.